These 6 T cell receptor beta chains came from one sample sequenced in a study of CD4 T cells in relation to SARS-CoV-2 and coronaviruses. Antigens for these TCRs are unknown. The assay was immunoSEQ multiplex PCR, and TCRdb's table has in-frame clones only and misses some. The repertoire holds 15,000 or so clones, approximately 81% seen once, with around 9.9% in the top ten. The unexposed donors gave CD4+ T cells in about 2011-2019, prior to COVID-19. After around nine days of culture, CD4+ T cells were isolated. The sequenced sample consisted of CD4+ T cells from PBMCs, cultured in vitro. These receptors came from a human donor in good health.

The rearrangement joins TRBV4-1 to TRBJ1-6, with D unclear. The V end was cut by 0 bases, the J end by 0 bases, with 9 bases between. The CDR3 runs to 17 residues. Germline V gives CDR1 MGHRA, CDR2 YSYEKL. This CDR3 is CASSQDEAGSYNSPLHF. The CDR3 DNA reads TGCGCCAGCAGCCAAGATGAGGCTGGCTCCTATAATTCACCCCTCCACTTT.

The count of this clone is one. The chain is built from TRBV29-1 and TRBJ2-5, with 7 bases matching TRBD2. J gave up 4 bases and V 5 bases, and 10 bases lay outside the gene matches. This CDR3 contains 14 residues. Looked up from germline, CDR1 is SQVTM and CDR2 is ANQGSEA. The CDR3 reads CSVLAGEVGETQYF. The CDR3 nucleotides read TGCAGCGTTCTCGCGGGGGAGGTAGGAGAGACCCAGTACTTC.

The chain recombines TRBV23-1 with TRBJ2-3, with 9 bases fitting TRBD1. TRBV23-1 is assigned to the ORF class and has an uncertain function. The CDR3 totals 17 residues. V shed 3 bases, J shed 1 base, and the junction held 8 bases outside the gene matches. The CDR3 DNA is TGCGCCAGCAGTCAGGGGACAGGGTCACGTCGCACAGATACGCAGTATTTT. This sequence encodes CASSQGTGSRRTDTQYF.

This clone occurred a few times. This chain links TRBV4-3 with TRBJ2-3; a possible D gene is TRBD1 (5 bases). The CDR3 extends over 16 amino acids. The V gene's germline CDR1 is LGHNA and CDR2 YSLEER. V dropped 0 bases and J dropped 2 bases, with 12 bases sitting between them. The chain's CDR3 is CASSQDQGGITDTQYF. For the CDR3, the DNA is TGCGCCAGCAGCCAAGATCAGGGCGGAATCACAGATACGCAGTATTTT.

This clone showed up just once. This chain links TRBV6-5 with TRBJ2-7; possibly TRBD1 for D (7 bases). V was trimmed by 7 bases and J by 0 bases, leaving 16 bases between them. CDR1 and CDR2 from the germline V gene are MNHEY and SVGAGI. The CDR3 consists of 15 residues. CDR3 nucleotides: TGTGCCAGCACTTTGCCGCGGGACAGCTCCTACGAGCAGTACTTC. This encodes CASTLPRDSSYEQYF.

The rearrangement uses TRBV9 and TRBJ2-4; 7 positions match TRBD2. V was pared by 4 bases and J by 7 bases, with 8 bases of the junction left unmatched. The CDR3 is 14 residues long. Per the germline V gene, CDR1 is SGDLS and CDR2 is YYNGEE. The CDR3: CASSPGEGRNIQYF. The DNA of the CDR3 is TGTGCCAGCAGCCCCGGGGAGGGGAGGAACATTCAGTACTTC.